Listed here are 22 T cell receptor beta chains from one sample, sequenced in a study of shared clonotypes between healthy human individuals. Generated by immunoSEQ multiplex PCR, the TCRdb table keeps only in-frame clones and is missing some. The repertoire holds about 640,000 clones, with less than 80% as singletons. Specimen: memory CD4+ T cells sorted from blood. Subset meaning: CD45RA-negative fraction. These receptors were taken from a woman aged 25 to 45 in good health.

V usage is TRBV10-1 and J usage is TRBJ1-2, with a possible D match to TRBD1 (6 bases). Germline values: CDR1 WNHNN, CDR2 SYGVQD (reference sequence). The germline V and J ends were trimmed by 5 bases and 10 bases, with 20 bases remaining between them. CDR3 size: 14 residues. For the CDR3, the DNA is TGCGCCAGCAGTTTCCAGGGGTTAGGGGGGGACTACACCTTC. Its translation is CASSFQGLGGDYTF.

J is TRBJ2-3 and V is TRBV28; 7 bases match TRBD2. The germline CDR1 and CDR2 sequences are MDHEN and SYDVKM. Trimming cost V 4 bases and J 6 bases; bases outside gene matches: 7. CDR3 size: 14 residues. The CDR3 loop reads CASSSRGRGDTQYF. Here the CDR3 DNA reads TGTGCCAGCAGTTCTCGAGGGAGGGGTGATACGCAGTATTTT.

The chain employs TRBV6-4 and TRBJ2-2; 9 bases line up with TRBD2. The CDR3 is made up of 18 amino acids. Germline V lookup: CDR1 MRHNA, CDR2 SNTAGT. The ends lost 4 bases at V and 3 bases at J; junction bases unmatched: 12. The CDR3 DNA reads TGTGCCAGCAGTGCCGGTGGGGTAGCGGGAGACCACACCGGGGAGCTGTTTTTT. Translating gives CASSAGGVAGDHTGELFF.

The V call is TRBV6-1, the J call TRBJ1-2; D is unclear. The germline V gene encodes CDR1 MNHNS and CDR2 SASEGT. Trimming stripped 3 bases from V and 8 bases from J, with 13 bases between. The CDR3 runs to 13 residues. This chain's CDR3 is CASSDPGEGGYTF. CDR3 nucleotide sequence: TGTGCCAGCAGTGACCCCGGGGAGGGAGGCTACACCTTC.

CDR3 sequence reads: CSGGNGVYSSTDTQYF. DNA for the CDR3: TGCAGCGGTGGGAATGGGGTGTATTCTAGCACAGATACGCAGTATTTT. This chain connects TRBV29-1 to TRBJ2-3, with D hard to call. This CDR3 has 16 residues. V lost 7 bases and J lost 0, with 20 bases in between. Germline V gives CDR1 SQVTM, CDR2 ANQGSEA.

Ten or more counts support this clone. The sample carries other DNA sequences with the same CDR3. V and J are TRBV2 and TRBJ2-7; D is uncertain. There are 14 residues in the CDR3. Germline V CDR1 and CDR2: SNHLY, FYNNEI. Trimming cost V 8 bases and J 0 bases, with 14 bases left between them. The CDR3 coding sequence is TGTGCCAGCTCTTCTGGACGGAACTCCTACGAGCAGTACTTC. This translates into CASSSGRNSYEQYF.

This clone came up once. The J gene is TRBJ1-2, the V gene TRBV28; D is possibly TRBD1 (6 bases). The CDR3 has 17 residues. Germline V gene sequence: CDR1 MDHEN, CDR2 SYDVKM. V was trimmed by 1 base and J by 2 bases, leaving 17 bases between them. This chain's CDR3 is CASSLSGTSSFNYGYTF. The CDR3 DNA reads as TGTGCCAGCAGTTTATCCGGGACATCTTCCTTCAACTATGGCTACACCTTC.

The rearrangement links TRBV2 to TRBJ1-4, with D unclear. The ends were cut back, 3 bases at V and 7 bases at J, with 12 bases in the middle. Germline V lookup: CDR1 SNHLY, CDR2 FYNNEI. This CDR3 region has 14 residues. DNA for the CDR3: TGTGCCAGCAGTGATGGCCTTAAGGGTGAAAAACTGTTTTTT. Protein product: CASSDGLKGEKLFF.

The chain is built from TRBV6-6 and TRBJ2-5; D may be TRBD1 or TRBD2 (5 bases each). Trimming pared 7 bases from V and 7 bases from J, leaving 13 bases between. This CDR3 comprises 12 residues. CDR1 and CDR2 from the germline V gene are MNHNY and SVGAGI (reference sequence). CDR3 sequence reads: CASMGVLGTQYF. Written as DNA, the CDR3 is TGTGCCAGCATGGGGGTTCTAGGGACCCAGTACTTC.

Here the CDR3 reads CASSLGYSLAKNIQYF. The CDR3 DNA sequence: TGTGCCAGCAGCTTGGGGTATAGCCTAGCCAAAAACATTCAGTACTTC. This chain uses TRBV5-5 with TRBJ2-4, with unresolved D. V shed 0 bases and J shed 0 bases, with 10 bases lying between them. This CDR3 region has 16 residues. Germline CDR1 and CDR2: SGHKS and YYEKEE (reference sequence).

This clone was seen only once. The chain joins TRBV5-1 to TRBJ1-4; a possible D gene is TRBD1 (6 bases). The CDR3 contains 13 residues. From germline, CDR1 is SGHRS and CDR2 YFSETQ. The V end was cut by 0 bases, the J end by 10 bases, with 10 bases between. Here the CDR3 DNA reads TGCGCCAGCAGCTTGGCAGGGGAAGGAAAACTGTTTTTT. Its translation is CASSLAGEGKLFF.

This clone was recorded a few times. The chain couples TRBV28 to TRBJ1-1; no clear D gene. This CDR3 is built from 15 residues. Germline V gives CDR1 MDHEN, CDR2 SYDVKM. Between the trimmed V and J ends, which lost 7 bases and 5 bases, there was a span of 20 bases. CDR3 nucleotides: TGTGCCAGCACCGACTCCTTGACCCGAAGGACTGAAGCTTTCTTT. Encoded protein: CASTDSLTRRTEAFF.

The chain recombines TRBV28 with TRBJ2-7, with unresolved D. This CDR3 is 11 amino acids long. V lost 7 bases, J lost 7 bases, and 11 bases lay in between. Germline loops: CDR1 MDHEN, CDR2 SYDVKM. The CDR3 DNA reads TGTGCCAGCACCAAAGGACGAGAGCAGTACTTC. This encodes CASTKGREQYF.

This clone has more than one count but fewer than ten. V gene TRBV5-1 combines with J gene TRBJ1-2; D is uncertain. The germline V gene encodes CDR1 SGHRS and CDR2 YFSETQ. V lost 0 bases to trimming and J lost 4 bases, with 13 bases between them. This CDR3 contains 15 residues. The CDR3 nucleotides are TGCGCCAGCAGCTTGGAGGAGGGCGGGAGCTATGGCTACACCTTC. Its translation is CASSLEEGGSYGYTF.

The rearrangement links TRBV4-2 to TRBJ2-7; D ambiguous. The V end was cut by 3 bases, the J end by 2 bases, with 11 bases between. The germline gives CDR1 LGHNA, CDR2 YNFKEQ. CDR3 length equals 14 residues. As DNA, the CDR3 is TGTGCCAGCAGCCAGCAGGACCCACCCTACGAGCAGTACTTC. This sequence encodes CASSQQDPPYEQYF.

The CDR3 coding sequence is TGTGCCAGCAGTTTGCCTGATGGCACAGATACGCAGTATTTT. Its protein is CASSLPDGTDTQYF. The chain uses TRBV28 and TRBJ2-3, with no clear D. Trimming stripped 3 bases from V and 1 base from J, with 8 bases between. The CDR3 is 14 residues long. Germline V lookup: CDR1 MDHEN, CDR2 SYDVKM.

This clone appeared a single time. The chain's CDR3 is CASRRDWMSYEQYF. The CDR3 DNA reads TGTGCCAGCCGGCGGGACTGGATGTCCTACGAGCAGTACTTC. J is TRBJ2-7 and V is TRBV2; D is possibly TRBD2 (6 bases). The V gene lost 8 bases and the J gene lost 1 base, with 15 bases spanning the gap. CDR1 and CDR2 (germline): SNHLY, FYNNEI. This CDR3 is 14 amino acids long.

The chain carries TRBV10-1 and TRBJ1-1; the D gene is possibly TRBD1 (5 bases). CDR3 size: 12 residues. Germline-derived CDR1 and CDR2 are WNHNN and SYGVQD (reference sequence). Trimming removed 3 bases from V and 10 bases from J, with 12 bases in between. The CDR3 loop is CASSEGAGTAFF. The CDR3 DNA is TGCGCCAGCAGTGAAGGGGCCGGGACAGCTTTCTTT.

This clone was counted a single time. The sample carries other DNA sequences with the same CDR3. CDR3 DNA: TGCGCCAGCAGCCCCGACAGTGGAGGGTACAATGAGCAGTTCTTC. Residues: CASSPDSGGYNEQFF. V gene TRBV5-1 combines with J gene TRBJ2-1; D is perhaps TRBD2 (6 bases). The CDR3 has 15 residues. Germline CDR1 is SGHRS and CDR2 is YFSETQ. Trimming took 4 bases from V and 4 from J, leaving 15 bases between them.

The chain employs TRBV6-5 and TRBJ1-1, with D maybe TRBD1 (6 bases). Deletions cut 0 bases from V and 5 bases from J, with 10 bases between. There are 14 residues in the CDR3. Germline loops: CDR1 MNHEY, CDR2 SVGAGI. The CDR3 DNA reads TGTGCCAGCAGTTACTCGGGGGGCTGGACTGAAGCTTTCTTT. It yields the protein CASSYSGGWTEAFF.

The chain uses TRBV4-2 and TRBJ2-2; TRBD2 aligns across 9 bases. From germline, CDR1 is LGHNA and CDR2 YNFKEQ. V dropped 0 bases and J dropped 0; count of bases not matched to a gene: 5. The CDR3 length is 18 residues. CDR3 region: CASSQEGRLAANTGELFF. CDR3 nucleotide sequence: TGTGCCAGCAGCCAAGAGGGCAGACTAGCGGCGAACACCGGGGAGCTGTTTTTT.

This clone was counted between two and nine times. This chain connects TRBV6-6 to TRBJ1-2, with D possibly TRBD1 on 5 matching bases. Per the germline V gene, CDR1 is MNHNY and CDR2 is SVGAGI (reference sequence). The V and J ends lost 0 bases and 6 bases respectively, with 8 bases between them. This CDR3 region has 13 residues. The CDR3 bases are TGTGCCAGCAGTTACTCGTTCAGGGATGGCTACACCTTC. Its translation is CASSYSFRDGYTF.